These 26 T cell receptor beta chains came from one sample sequenced in a study of blood T cell repertoires in COVID-19. Clones were sequenced by immunoSEQ multiplex PCR, and TCRdb holds only the in-frame ones, with some missing. The table records 350,000 to 400,000 clones, around 90% of them present only once. Sequencing was performed on peripheral blood. The origin of the receptors is a man aged 18 to 30 with active or convalescent COVID-19.

This sequence joins TRBV27 and TRBJ1-2, with 7 bases lining up with TRBD1. J lost 3 bases, V lost 5 bases, and 3 bases had no gene match. The length of the CDR3 is 13 residues. The V gene's germline CDR1 is MNHEY and CDR2 SMNVEV (reference sequence). The chain's CDR3 is CASSTGVDYGYTF. The CDR3 DNA reads as TGTGCCAGCAGTACAGGGGTCGACTATGGCTACACCTTC.

The chain joins TRBV7-3 to TRBJ1-5; 9 bases fit TRBD1. This CDR3 comprises 17 residues. After removal of 5 bases from V and 6 bases from J, the junction contained 14 bases not matched to a gene. Germline CDR1 and CDR2: SGHTA and FQGTGA. Here the CDR3 reads CASSPTTQGAFGQPQHF. Written as DNA, the CDR3 is TGTGCCAGCAGCCCTACAACACAGGGGGCTTTCGGTCAGCCCCAGCATTTT.

This chain joins TRBV3-1 (or the pseudogene TRBV3-2) and TRBJ1-3, with D possibly matching TRBD1 (5 bases). Per the germline V gene, CDR1 is LGHDT and CDR2 is YNNKEL (reference sequence). This CDR3 is 14 amino acids long. Between the trimmed V and J ends, which lost 4 bases and 4 bases, there was a span of 11 bases. CDR3 loop: CASSLQDIGNTIYF. The CDR3 DNA follows: TGTGCCAGCAGCCTCCAGGACATAGGAAACACCATATATTTT.

V gene TRBV7-9 combines with J gene TRBJ1-6; 9 nucleotides match TRBD1. The length of the CDR3 is 15 residues. Germline loops: CDR1 SEHNR, CDR2 FQNEAQ (reference sequence). Trimming at V came to 4 bases and at J to 4 bases, leaving 2 bases not matched to a gene. The chain's CDR3 is CASSWGQGYNSPLHF. CDR3 DNA sequence: TGTGCCAGCAGCTGGGGACAGGGTTATAATTCACCCCTCCACTTT. Drawing the rest from reference TRBV7-9 and TRBJ1-6, the complete variable domain is DTGVSQNPRHKITKRGQNVTFRCDPISEHNRLYWYRQTLGQGPEFLTYFQNEAQLEKSRLLSDRFSAERPKGSFSTLEIQRTEQGDSAMYLCASSWGQGYNSPLHFGNGTRLTVT.

V gene TRBV7-9 combines with J gene TRBJ1-6; tentative D call: TRBD1 (5 bases). The germline CDR1 and CDR2 sequences are SEHNR and FQNEAQ (reference sequence). CDR3 length equals 14 residues. Trimming shortened V by 3 bases and J by 9 bases, and 12 bases separated the two germline ends. The CDR3 nucleotides are TGTGCCAGCAGCTTGCGGACGACAGCTTCACCCCTCCACTTT. Its translation: CASSLRTTASPLHF.

The chain uses TRBV9 and TRBJ2-5; maybe TRBD1 (5 bases). Germline-derived CDR1 and CDR2 are SGDLS and YYNGEE. The CDR3 sequence is 14 residues long. The V end lost 4 bases, the J end lost 0 bases, and 10 bases lay between the germline ends. CDR3 residues: CASSFRTNQETQYF. The CDR3 coding sequence is TGTGCCAGCAGCTTCAGGACAAACCAAGAGACCCAGTACTTC.

The V and J genes are TRBV7-9 and TRBJ2-1, with 7 bases aligning to TRBD2. This CDR3 region has 15 residues. The J segment lost 6 bases and the V segment lost 2 bases, leaving 7 bases of the junction unmatched. From germline, CDR1 is SEHNR and CDR2 FQNEAQ (reference sequence). Here the CDR3 DNA reads TGTGCCAGCAGCTTAATCCGGGACTACCCCAATGAGCAGTTCTTC. This sequence encodes CASSLIRDYPNEQFF. Variable domain in full (rest from reference TRBV7-9 and TRBJ2-1): DTGVSQNPRHKITKRGQNVTFRCDPISEHNRLYWYRQTLGQGPEFLTYFQNEAQLEKSRLLSDRFSAERPKGSFSTLEIQRTEQGDSAMYLCASSLIRDYPNEQFFGPGTRLTVL.

The gene calls are TRBV3-1 (or the pseudogene TRBV3-2) and TRBJ1-1; no definite D call. CDR1 is LGHDT, CDR2 YNNKEL, per germline (reference sequence). V was shortened by 6 bases and J by 2 bases, with 16 bases between the two germline ends. CDR3 length: 15 amino acids. CDR3 in DNA: TGTGCCAGCAGTCAACTCCCCGAGGCCAACACTGAAGCTTTCTTT. Amino acids: CASSQLPEANTEAFF.

J is TRBJ1-2 and V is TRBV6-4; the D is unclear. V was cut by 0 bases and J by 7 bases, with 12 bases left in between. This CDR3 comprises 14 residues. Germline V gives CDR1 MRHNA, CDR2 SNTAGT. In DNA form, the CDR3 reads TGTGCCAGCAGTGACTCGTTACAGTCCGGTGGCTACACCTTC. Translated, it gives CASSDSLQSGGYTF.

This clone was recorded only once. The V call is TRBV13, the J call TRBJ2-1, with TRBD2 matching 13 bases. The CDR3 is made up of 17 amino acids. The V and J ends lost 5 bases and 2 bases, in that order; junction bases with no gene match: 6. Per the germline V gene, CDR1 is PRHDT and CDR2 is FYEKMQ (reference sequence). The CDR3 bases are TGTGCCAGCAGCCCACCGGGACTAGCGGGGACCTACAATGAGCAGTTCTTC. Amino acids: CASSPPGLAGTYNEQFF.

The chain has TRBV20-1 and TRBJ1-2; 8 bases are a match to TRBD1. The CDR3 length is 14 residues. Germline V gene sequence: CDR1 DFQATT, CDR2 SNEGSKA (reference sequence). J was trimmed by 4 bases and V by 3 bases; bases with no gene match: 7. CDR3 amino acids: CSASGTGSFYGYTF. The CDR3 DNA reads TGCAGTGCTAGTGGGACAGGATCATTCTATGGCTACACCTTC.

This clone was seen only a few times. V gene TRBV19 combines with J gene TRBJ2-1, with 9 bases fitting TRBD2. V was pared by 4 bases and J by 4 bases, with 2 bases of the junction left unmatched. This CDR3 comprises 14 residues. Germline lookup yields CDR1 LNHDA and CDR2 SQIVND (reference sequence). The CDR3 here is CASSTAGGYNEQFF. In DNA form, the CDR3 reads TGTGCCAGTAGTACAGCGGGGGGTTACAATGAGCAGTTCTTC.

The chain links TRBV5-4 to TRBJ2-7, with 10 bases identical to TRBD1. J lost 3 bases, V lost 3 bases, and 3 bases had no gene match. Germline lookup yields CDR1 SGHNT and CDR2 YYREEE (reference sequence). The CDR3 totals 14 residues. DNA for the CDR3: TGTGCCAGCAGCTCCGGGACAGGGGTCTACGAGCAGTACTTC. This encodes CASSSGTGVYEQYF.

The chain is built from TRBV6-5 and TRBJ2-1, with 9 nucleotides matching TRBD2. Germline V gene sequence: CDR1 MNHEY, CDR2 SVGAGI. The CDR3 is made up of 14 amino acids. J was trimmed by 9 bases and V by 4 bases; bases with no gene match: 7. Here the CDR3 reads CASSLRGGYPEQFF. The DNA for the CDR3 is TGTGCCAGCAGTTTGCGGGGGGGTTACCCTGAGCAGTTCTTC.

The CDR3, as DNA: TGTGCCAGTAAAGGGGCCTGGCATGGCTACACCTTC. Protein sequence: CASKGAWHGYTF. This chain connects TRBV19 to TRBJ1-2; tentative D call: TRBD1 (5 bases). V was trimmed by 7 bases and J by 6 bases, leaving 12 bases between them. This CDR3 has 12 amino acids. CDR1 and CDR2 (germline): LNHDA, SQIVND (reference sequence).

This clone is a singleton in its sample. The chain carries TRBV7-3 and TRBJ2-3; 7 bases map to TRBD1. Per the germline V gene, CDR1 is SGHTA and CDR2 is FQGTGA. The CDR3 totals 15 residues. V gave up 4 bases and J gave up 3 bases; unmatched junction bases: 7. The CDR3 is CASSSPGTATDTQYF. The CDR3 DNA follows: TGTGCCAGCAGCTCCCCCGGGACAGCAACAGATACGCAGTATTTT.

The chain carries TRBV11-2 and TRBJ1-6; 8 bases match TRBD1. The CDR3 loop spans 17 amino acids. J lost 0 bases, V lost 4 bases, and 5 bases had no gene match. Per germline, CDR1 SGHAT and CDR2 FQNNGV. The CDR3 DNA follows: TGTGCCAGCAGCTCGGACAGGGCGAGCTCCTATAATTCACCCCTCCACTTT. Encoded protein: CASSSDRASSYNSPLHF.

The V call is TRBV6-6, the J call TRBJ2-5; D not certain. The CDR3 runs 12 residues. The V and J ends lost 7 bases and 2 bases respectively, with 8 bases between them. From germline, CDR1 is MNHNY and CDR2 SVGAGI (reference sequence). The CDR3 loop is CASTDWQETQYF. As DNA, the CDR3 is TGTGCCAGCACCGACTGGCAAGAGACCCAGTACTTC.

V is TRBV19 and J is TRBJ1-2; the D is unclear. The CDR3 is 15 residues long. The V gene lost 5 bases and the J gene lost 3 bases, with 16 bases spanning the gap. From germline, CDR1 is LNHDA and CDR2 SQIVND (reference sequence). In DNA form, the CDR3 reads TGTGCCAGTAGTCCATACGATGTGGGAGACTATGGCTACACCTTC. Translation gives CASSPYDVGDYGYTF.

J is TRBJ2-7 and V is TRBV27, with 9 bases matching TRBD2. The V segment lost 6 bases and the J segment 7 bases; nucleotides outside the gene matches: 16. The germline CDR1 and CDR2 sequences are MNHEY and SMNVEV (reference sequence). The CDR3 runs to 16 residues. DNA for the CDR3: TGTGCCAGCAGCAGCAAGATGGGACTAGCAGGGGATGAGCAGTACTTC. Protein: CASSSKMGLAGDEQYF.

This chain connects TRBV2 to TRBJ1-1, with D unresolved. V lost 9 bases, J lost 1 base, and 6 bases lay in between. The CDR3 is made up of 11 amino acids. Germline CDR1 is SNHLY and CDR2 is FYNNEI. In nucleotides, the CDR3 is TGTGCCAGTGCCGGGAACACTGAAGCTTTCTTT. It specifies CASAGNTEAFF.

This clone was counted between two and nine times. The chain carries TRBV15 and TRBJ1-6, with a weak D call TRBD1 (6 bases). Germline-derived CDR1 and CDR2 are LNHNV and YYDKDF (reference sequence). The CDR3 spans 14 residues. V lost 5 bases and J lost 7, with 12 bases in between. The CDR3 nucleotides read TGTGCCACCAGCCCCGGGACAAGAAATTCACCCCTCCACTTT. Protein product: CATSPGTRNSPLHF.

V is TRBV11-2 and J is TRBJ1-5, with 8 nucleotides matching TRBD1. Trimming at V came to 5 bases and at J to 4 bases, leaving 4 bases not matched to a gene. Germline CDR1 is SGHAT and CDR2 is FQNNGV. The CDR3 contains 14 residues. CDR3 loop: CASSVGQGNQPQHF. The CDR3 DNA sequence: TGTGCCAGCAGCGTAGGACAGGGTAATCAGCCCCAGCATTTT.

This clone was recorded only once. The chain combines TRBV18 with TRBJ1-6, with no clear D. CDR1 and CDR2 from the germline V gene are KGHSH and LQKENI. Trimming removed 0 bases from V and 14 bases from J, with 17 bases in between. The CDR3 loop spans 15 amino acids. The CDR3: CASSPPGQAQFALHF. The CDR3 DNA reads TGTGCCAGCTCACCACCGGGTCAGGCCCAATTCGCCCTCCACTTT.

This chain joins TRBV21-1 and TRBJ2-7; the D segment call TRBD2 is taken from the table without a DNA check. TRBV21-1 is designated a pseudogene. The CDR3 is 16 amino acids. The DNA of the CDR3 is TGTGCCAGCAGCAGTTACGGGAGCCGAATCACCTACGAGCAGTACTTC. As protein: CASSSYGSRITYEQYF.

The J gene is TRBJ1-2, the V gene TRBV28; D unclear. Germline assignment: CDR1 MDHEN and CDR2 SYDVKM. The CDR3 length is 13 residues. V dropped 6 bases and J dropped 1 base, with 9 bases sitting between them. CDR3 protein: CASSPGDNYGYTF. The DNA of the CDR3 is TGTGCCAGCAGCCCGGGAGATAACTATGGCTACACCTTC.